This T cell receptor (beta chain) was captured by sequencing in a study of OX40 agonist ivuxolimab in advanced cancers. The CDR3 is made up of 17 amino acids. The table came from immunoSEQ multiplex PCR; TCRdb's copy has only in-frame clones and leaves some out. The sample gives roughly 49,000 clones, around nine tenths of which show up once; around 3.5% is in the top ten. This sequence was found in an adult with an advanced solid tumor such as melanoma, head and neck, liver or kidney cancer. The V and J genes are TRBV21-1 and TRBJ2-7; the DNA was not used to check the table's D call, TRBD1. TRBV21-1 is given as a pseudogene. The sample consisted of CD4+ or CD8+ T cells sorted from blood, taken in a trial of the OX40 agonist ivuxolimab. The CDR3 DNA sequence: TGTGCCAGCAGCAAAGCCACTCACAGGGGTGGACCTTACGAGCAGTACTTC. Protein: CASSKATHRGGPYEQYF.